The 20 T cell receptor beta chains in this list originate from one sample, sequenced in a study of T cells in Graves' hyperthyroidism and ophthalmopathy. TCR beta CDR3 regions were amplified from RNA. An initial round of RT-PCR targeting the TCR CDR3 relied on the HTBI primer set. TCRdb re-called the multiplex PCR reads with MiXCR, one entry per CDR3 protein. The table includes hundreds of thousands of distinct CDR3 sequences, over 10% detected once. The sequencing input was blood. These receptors originate from a woman aged 18-35 years with Graves' hyperthyroidism.

V is TRBV30 and J is TRBJ2-2, with 9 nucleotides matching TRBD2. Unmatched junction bases numbered 11, after V lost 0 bases and J lost 6 bases. This CDR3 contains 17 residues. CDR1 is GTSNPN, CDR2 SVGIG, per germline (reference sequence). CDR3 sequence: CAWSVGTSRFIAGELFF. CDR3 bases: TGTGCCTGGAGTGTAGGGACTAGCAGGTTTATCGCCGGGGAGCTGTTTTTT.

The chain couples TRBV19 to TRBJ1-1; D unresolved. The CDR3 is 14 amino acids. V was pared by 3 bases and J by 1 base, with 9 bases between. Germline CDR1 reads LNHDA; CDR2 reads SQIVND (reference sequence). CDR3 residues: CASSMSSKNTEAFF. The CDR3 DNA sequence: TGTGCCAGTAGTATGTCAAGCAAGAACACTGAAGCTTTCTTT.

This clonotype was detected ten times or more. V and J are TRBV2 and TRBJ2-7; D remains ambiguous. Between the trimmed V and J ends, which lost 10 bases and 2 bases, there was a span of 12 bases. This CDR3 spans 12 amino acids. CDR1 and CDR2 from the germline V gene are SNHLY and FYNNEI. CDR3 sequence (DNA): TGTGCCACCTCCGTCCAGGCCTACGAGCAGTACTTC. Amino acids: CATSVQAYEQYF.

The table lists this clonotype with many counts. The chain recombines TRBV2 with TRBJ2-6; TRBD1 agrees at 8 bases. The CDR3 has 16 amino acids. CDR1 is SNHLY, CDR2 FYNNEI, per germline. Germline trimming cut 8 bases from V and 0 bases from J; bases unmatched to any gene: 6. This CDR3 reads CASAGGSLSGANVLTF. DNA for the CDR3: TGTGCCAGCGCAGGGGGCTCTCTCTCTGGGGCCAACGTCCTGACTTTC.

At least ten counts were recorded for this clonotype. V gene TRBV2 combines with J gene TRBJ1-1; D ambiguous. The length of the CDR3 is 16 residues. Germline CDR1 and CDR2: SNHLY and FYNNEI. With 2 bases removed from V and 2 bases from J, the gap between germline ends came to 15 bases. The CDR3 DNA sequence: TGTGCCAGCAGTGAATCAGAAATCCGGGGAAACACTGAAGCTTTCTTT. This sequence encodes CASSESEIRGNTEAFF.

The genes are TRBV20-1 and TRBJ2-1; TRBD1 is a possible D gene (8 bases). The CDR3 loop spans 17 amino acids. With 3 bases removed from V and 7 bases from J, the gap between germline ends came to 25 bases. From germline, CDR1 is DFQATT and CDR2 SNEGSKA (reference sequence). DNA of the CDR3: TGCAGTGCTAGCTCACCAGGGGGGGCAGGGGGCACAAATGAGCAGTTCTTC. It translates to CSASSPGGAGGTNEQFF.

Regarding this clonotype: A read error may produce the germline difference seen at one junction end. The chain joins TRBV10-3 to TRBJ1-2; the D gene is possibly TRBD1 (6 bases). This CDR3 has 12 amino acids. In germline, CDR1 is ENHRY, CDR2 SYGVKD. For the CDR3, the DNA is TGTGCCAGCAGTGAATGGGGGGCCGGCTACACCTTC. Protein: CASSEWGAGYTF.

The chain couples TRBV9 to TRBJ1-6; D unclear. The CDR3 consists of 13 residues. V was shortened by 1 base and J by 7 bases, with 6 bases between the two germline ends. Germline CDR1 SGDLS, CDR2 YYNGEE. The CDR3 DNA follows: TGTGCCAGCAGCGTACGGATAAATTCACCCCTCCACTTT. It yields the protein CASSVRINSPLHF.

The sample holds many counts of this clonotype. V is TRBV20-1 and J is TRBJ2-7; D is ambiguous. CDR3 length equals 12 residues. The ends were cut back, 6 bases at V and 6 bases at J, with 15 bases in the middle. Germline CDR1 and CDR2: DFQATT and SNEGSKA (reference sequence). As DNA, the CDR3 is TGCAGTGCCATGGGCCTGTCCGCCGAGCAGTACTTC. It is translated as CSAMGLSAEQYF.

This clonotype was seen many times. This chain connects TRBV20-1 to TRBJ2-1; the D gene is possibly TRBD2 (5 bases). The germline CDR1 and CDR2 sequences are DFQATT and SNEGSKA (reference sequence). V was clipped by 6 bases and J by 11 bases, with 14 bases between them. CDR3 size: 11 residues. In DNA form, the CDR3 reads TGCAGTGCGGAGGCGGCGCCGCAGCAGTTCTTC. Encoded protein: CSAEAAPQQFF.

This clonotype was observed at least ten times. The gene calls are TRBV28 and TRBJ1-1, with 10 bases that match TRBD1. With 8 bases clipped from V and 6 bases from J, the junction kept 12 bases outside the gene matches. Germline V lookup: CDR1 MDHEN, CDR2 SYDVKM. The CDR3 has 15 residues. The CDR3 region is CASRGQGRVGAEAFF. The CDR3 DNA is TGTGCCAGCCGGGGACAGGGGCGGGTTGGCGCTGAAGCTTTCTTT.

This clonotype showed up many times. The V call is TRBV28, the J call TRBJ2-3; the D gene is possibly TRBD1 (6 bases). With 5 bases removed from V and 2 bases from J, the gap between germline ends came to 17 bases. The CDR3 has 16 residues. Germline V gives CDR1 MDHEN, CDR2 SYDVKM. This chain's CDR3 is CASSPRTVSPTDTQYF. Written as DNA, the CDR3 is TGTGCCAGCAGTCCCCGGACAGTTTCCCCCACAGATACGCAGTATTTT.

This clonotype came up many times. J is TRBJ1-3 and V is TRBV13; D unresolved. The CDR3 totals 17 residues. The V end was cut by 2 bases, the J end by 0 bases, with 14 bases between. Germline V gene lookup returns CDR1 PRHDT and CDR2 FYEKMQ (reference sequence). Written as DNA, the CDR3 is TGTGCCAGCAGCTTAAAGACTTGGGCCGACTCTGGAAACACCATATATTTT. Its protein is CASSLKTWADSGNTIYF.

This clonotype was observed a few times. The J gene is TRBJ2-7, the V gene TRBV19; TRBD2 matches at 7 bases. Germline CDR1 is LNHDA and CDR2 is SQIVND (reference sequence). The CDR3 loop spans 13 amino acids. Losses at the gene ends were 9 bases for V and 3 bases for J; bases not matched to a gene: 8. The CDR3 region is CASTSGTNYEQYF. CDR3 DNA sequence: TGTGCCAGCACGTCCGGGACTAACTACGAGCAGTACTTC.

This clonotype was observed at least ten times. The chain carries TRBV24-1 and TRBJ2-3; 9 nucleotides line up with TRBD2. V shed 8 bases and J 0 bases; nucleotides not matched to a gene: 5. The CDR3 consists of 15 residues. Germline V gene sequence: CDR1 KGHDR, CDR2 SFDVKD. CDR3 sequence: CATTSGDSSTDTQYF. The DNA of the CDR3 is TGTGCCACCACTAGCGGGGACTCTAGCACAGATACGCAGTATTTT.

The chain couples TRBV7-8 to TRBJ2-2; D may be TRBD2 (7 bases). Trimming left V 1 base short and J 2 bases short, with 11 bases between. The CDR3 sequence is 16 residues long. The V gene's germline CDR1 is SGHVS and CDR2 FQNEAQ. Here the CDR3 reads CASSLVSGGNTGELFF. In DNA, the CDR3 is TGTGCCAGCAGCTTAGTTTCGGGGGGCAACACCGGGGAGCTGTTTTTT.

Ten or more counts support this clonotype. The rearrangement uses TRBV20-1 and TRBJ2-5, with D uncertain. Germline CDR1 is DFQATT and CDR2 is SNEGSKA (reference sequence). The ends were cut back, 3 bases at V and 6 bases at J, with 11 bases in the middle. The CDR3 consists of 12 residues. The CDR3 region has the DNA TGCAGTGCTAGGGACGAGGAGAAGACCCAGTACTTC. It is translated as CSARDEEKTQYF.

This clonotype has a count of ten or more. This rearrangement joins TRBV30 to TRBJ1-2; TRBD1 might be the D (6 bases). Germline lookup yields CDR1 GTSNPN and CDR2 SVGIG (reference sequence). The CDR3 length is 14 residues. V was shortened by 2 bases and J by 4 bases, with 14 bases between the two germline ends. The CDR3: CAWSNTGWGYGYTF. CDR3 DNA: TGTGCCTGGAGTAACACAGGGTGGGGCTATGGCTACACCTTC.

A few counts support this clonotype. V gene TRBV6-1 combines with J gene TRBJ2-7, with 9 positions matching TRBD1. Germline lookup yields CDR1 MNHNS and CDR2 SASEGT. V trimming: 5 bases; J trimming: 5 bases; junction bases outside the gene matches: 4. The CDR3 has 13 amino acids. Here the CDR3 reads CASSQGQGDEQYF. CDR3 bases: TGTGCCAGCAGTCAGGGACAGGGAGACGAGCAGTACTTC.

In its sample, this clonotype was seen many times. The chain links TRBV20-1 to TRBJ1-6; TRBD1 matches 10 bases. V shed 5 bases and J 9 bases; nucleotides not matched to a gene: 13. This CDR3 spans 16 amino acids. CDR1 DFQATT and CDR2 SNEGSKA come from the germline V gene (reference sequence). As DNA, the CDR3 is TGCAGTGCTGGGGGAAGGCCGGGACAGGGGATTTCACCCCTCCACTTT. Translated, it gives CSAGGRPGQGISPLHF.